Listed here are 3 T cell receptor beta chains from one sample, sequenced in a study of cytomegalovirus exposure and HLA in healthy donors. A multiplex PCR was run with 60 Vbeta primers and 13 Jbeta primers. Libraries were prepared by immunoSEQ multiplex PCR; TCRdb keeps only in-frame clonotypes and omits some of them. This sample has some 150,000 clones, with more than 80% found just once. Sequencing used PBMCs. The receptors stem from a woman aged 50 to 60 in good health and CMV-seronegative.

This chain joins TRBV27 and TRBJ2-3; 7 bases are shared with TRBD2. V was pared by 4 bases and J by 2 bases, with 6 bases of the junction left unmatched. The CDR3 has 15 residues. Germline values: CDR1 MNHEY, CDR2 SMNVEV (reference sequence). In nucleotides, the CDR3 is TGTGCCAGCAGTTCAACGGGACTACCCACAGATACGCAGTATTTT. It specifies CASSSTGLPTDTQYF.

This rearrangement joins TRBV6-1 to TRBJ2-1, with D possibly matching TRBD2 (5 bases). The CDR3 has 13 amino acids. The V gene lost 3 bases and the J gene lost 15 bases, with 18 bases spanning the gap. The germline CDR1 and CDR2 sequences are MNHNS and SASEGT. The DNA of the CDR3 is TGTGCCAGCAGTGAGGAGGTAATTCGCTTCGGGTTCTTC. Residues: CASSEEVIRFGFF.

V is TRBV5-1 and J is TRBJ2-7; 7 bases line up with TRBD2. Germline V gives CDR1 SGHRS, CDR2 YFSETQ. J was trimmed by 5 bases and V by 1 base; bases with no gene match: 9. This CDR3 has 15 amino acids. The CDR3 nucleotides read TGCGCCAGCAGCTTGTTTGTGGGAGGGGCCGACGAGCAGTACTTC. It encodes CASSLFVGGADEQYF.